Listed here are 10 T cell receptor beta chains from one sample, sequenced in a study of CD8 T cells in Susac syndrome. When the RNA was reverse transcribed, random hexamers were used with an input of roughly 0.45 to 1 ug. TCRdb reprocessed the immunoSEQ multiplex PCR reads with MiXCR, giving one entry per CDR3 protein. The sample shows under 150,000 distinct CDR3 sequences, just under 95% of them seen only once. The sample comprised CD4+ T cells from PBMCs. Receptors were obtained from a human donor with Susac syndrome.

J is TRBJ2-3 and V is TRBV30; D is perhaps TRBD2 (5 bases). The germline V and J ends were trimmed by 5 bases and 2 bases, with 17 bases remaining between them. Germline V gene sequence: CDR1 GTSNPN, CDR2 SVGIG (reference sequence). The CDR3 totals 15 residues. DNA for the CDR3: TGTGCCTGGTCCATGGGTCTAGCCGACACAGATACGCAGTATTTT. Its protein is CAWSMGLADTDTQYF.

Here the CDR3 reads CASSLAGTGDNEQFF. In DNA, the CDR3 is TGTGCCAGCAGTTTAGCCGGGACAGGGGACAATGAGCAGTTCTTC. The chain has TRBV12-3 or TRBV12-4 and TRBJ2-1; 10 positions agree with TRBD1. V lost 0 bases and J lost 5; bases outside the gene matches: 1. This CDR3 contains 15 residues.

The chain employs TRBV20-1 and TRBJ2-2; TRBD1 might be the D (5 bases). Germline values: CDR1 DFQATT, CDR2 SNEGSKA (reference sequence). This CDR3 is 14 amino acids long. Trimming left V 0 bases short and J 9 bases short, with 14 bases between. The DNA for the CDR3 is TGCAGTGCTAGAGATATGGCCAGGGCACGGGAGCTGTTTTTT. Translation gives CSARDMARARELFF.

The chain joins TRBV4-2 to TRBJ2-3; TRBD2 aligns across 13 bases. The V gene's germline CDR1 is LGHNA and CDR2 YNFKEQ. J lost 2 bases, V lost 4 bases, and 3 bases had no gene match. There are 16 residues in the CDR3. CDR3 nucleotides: TGTGCCAGCAGCCTAGGACTAGCGGGAGACACAGATACGCAGTATTTT. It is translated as CASSLGLAGDTDTQYF.

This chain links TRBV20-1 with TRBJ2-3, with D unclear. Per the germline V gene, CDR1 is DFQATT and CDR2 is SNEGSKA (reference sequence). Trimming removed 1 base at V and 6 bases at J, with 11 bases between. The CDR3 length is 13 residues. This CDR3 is CSARGRSGDTQYF. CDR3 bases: TGCAGTGCTAGAGGTCGTTCTGGGGATACGCAGTATTTT.

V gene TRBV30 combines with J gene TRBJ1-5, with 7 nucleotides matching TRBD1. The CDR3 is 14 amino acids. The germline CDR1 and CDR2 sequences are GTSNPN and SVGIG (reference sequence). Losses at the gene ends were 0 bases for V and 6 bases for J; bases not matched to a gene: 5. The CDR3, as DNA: TGTGCCTGGAGTGTAGGAGGGGGCGCTCAGCCCCAGCATTTT. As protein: CAWSVGGGAQPQHF.

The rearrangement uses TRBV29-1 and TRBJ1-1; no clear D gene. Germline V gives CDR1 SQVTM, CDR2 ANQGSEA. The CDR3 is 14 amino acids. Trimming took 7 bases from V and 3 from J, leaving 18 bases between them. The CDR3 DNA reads TGCAGCGGTATAAGCCTACTAGCGGACACTGAAGCTTTCTTT. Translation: CSGISLLADTEAFF.

The DNA for the CDR3 is TGCGCCAGCAGGGAAGCTGAGACCCAGTACTTC. Translation gives CASREAETQYF. J is TRBJ2-5 and V is TRBV5-1; D gene uncertain. Trimming removed 5 bases from V and 5 bases from J, with 7 bases in between. This CDR3 is 11 amino acids long. Per the germline V gene, CDR1 is SGHRS and CDR2 is YFSETQ. The whole variable domain, remainder taken from reference TRBV5-1 and TRBJ2-5, is KAGVTQTPRYLIKTRGQQVTLSCSPISGHRSVSWYQQTPGQGLQFLFEYFSETQRNKGNFPGRFSGRQFSNSRSEMNVSTLELGDSALYLCASREAETQYFGPGTRLLVL.

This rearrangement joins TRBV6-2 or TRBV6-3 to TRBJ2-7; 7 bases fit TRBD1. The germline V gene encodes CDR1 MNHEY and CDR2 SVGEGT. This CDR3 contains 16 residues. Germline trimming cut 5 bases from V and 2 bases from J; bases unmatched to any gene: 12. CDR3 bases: TGTGCCAGCAGTATCTCCAGGGGGAGAGGCGCCTACGAGCAGTACTTC. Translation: CASSISRGRGAYEQYF.

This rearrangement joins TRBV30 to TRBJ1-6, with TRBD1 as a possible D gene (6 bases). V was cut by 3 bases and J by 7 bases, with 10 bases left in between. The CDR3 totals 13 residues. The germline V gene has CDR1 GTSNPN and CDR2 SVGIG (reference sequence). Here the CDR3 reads CAWRDSLNSPLHF. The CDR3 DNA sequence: TGTGCCTGGAGGGACAGTCTAAATTCACCCCTCCACTTT. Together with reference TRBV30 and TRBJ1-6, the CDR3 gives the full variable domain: SQTIHQWPATLVQPVGSPLSLECTVEGTSNPNLYWYRQAAGRGLQLLFYSVGIGQISSEVPQNLSASRPQDRQFILSSKKLLLSDSGFYLCAWRDSLNSPLHFGNGTRLTVT.